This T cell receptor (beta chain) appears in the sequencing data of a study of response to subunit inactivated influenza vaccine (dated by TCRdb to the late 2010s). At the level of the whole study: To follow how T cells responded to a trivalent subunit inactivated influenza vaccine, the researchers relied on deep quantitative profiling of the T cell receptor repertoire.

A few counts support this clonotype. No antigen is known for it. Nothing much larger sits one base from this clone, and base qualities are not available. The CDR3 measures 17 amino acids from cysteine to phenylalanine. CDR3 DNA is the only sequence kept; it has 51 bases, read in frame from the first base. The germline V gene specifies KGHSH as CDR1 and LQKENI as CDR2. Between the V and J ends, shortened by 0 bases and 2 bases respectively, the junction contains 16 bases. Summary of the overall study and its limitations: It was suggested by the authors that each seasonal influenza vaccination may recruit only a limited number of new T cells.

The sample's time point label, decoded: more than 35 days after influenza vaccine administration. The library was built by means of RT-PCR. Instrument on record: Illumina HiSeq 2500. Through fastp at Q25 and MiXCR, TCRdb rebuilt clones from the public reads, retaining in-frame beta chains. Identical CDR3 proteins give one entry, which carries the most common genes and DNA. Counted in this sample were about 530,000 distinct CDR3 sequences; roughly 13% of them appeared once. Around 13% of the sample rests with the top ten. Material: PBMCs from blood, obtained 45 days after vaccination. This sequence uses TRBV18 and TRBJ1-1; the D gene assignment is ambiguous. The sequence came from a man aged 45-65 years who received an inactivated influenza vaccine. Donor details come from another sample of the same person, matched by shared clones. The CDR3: CASSPPIVYSYNTEAFF. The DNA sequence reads TGTGCCAGCTCACCACCAATCGTATACAGTTACAACACTGAAGCTTTCTTT.